The sequence of this T cell receptor beta chain was determined in a study of beta chain features in type 1 diabetes. With respect to this clone: Its matching antigen is unknown.

Every bit of the isolated RNA underwent reverse transcription, so sequencing read expressed TCRB transcripts. Profiling relied on immunoSEQ multiplex PCR, and the TCRdb table lists in-frame clones only, not all of them. The sample gives 40,000 to 50,000 clones, approximately 70% of which show up once; 1.5% to 2% is in the top ten. A CD45RO/CCR7/CD25/CD127/CD95/CD27 panel sorted naive, central memory, regulatory and stem cell-like memory CD4+ cells. Overall study results and limits: Shorter TCRB CDR3s, moderately but significantly so, marked every one of the four CD4+ subsets in Type 1 diabetes patients. Individuals with type 1 diabetes displayed fewer insertions and more deletions at VDJ junctions.

The CDR3 spans 12 residues. From germline, CDR1 is MNHNS and CDR2 SASEGT. The V and J ends lost 4 bases and 5 bases respectively, with 9 bases between them. This sequence joins TRBV6-1 and TRBJ2-7; D uncertain. This clonotype originated in a man aged 25 to 45 with type 1 diabetes. Some clones in this sample may be carry-over from other donors' samples. The sample was Tregs from blood. This CDR3 is CASSGYRDEQYF. The CDR3, as DNA: TGTGCCAGCAGTGGATACCGAGACGAGCAGTACTTC.